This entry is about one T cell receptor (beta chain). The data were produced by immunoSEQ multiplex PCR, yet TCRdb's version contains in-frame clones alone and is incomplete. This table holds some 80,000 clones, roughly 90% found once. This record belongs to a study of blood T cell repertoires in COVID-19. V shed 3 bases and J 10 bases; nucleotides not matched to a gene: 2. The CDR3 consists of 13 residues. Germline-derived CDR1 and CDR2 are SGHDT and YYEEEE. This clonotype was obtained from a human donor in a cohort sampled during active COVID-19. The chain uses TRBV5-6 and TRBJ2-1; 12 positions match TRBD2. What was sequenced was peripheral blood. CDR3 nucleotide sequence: TGTGCCAGCAGCTGGGGGACTAGCGGGGAGCAGTTCTTC. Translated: CASSWGTSGEQFF.